The 32 T cell receptor beta chains presented below share a single source sample, sequenced in a study of T cell changes during pregnancy in multiple sclerosis. Generated by immunoSEQ multiplex PCR, the TCRdb table keeps only in-frame clones and is missing some. In the table there are some 38,000 clones, about 90% of which are singletons. The sample consisted of CD8+ T cells from peripheral blood mononuclear cells, taken after pregnancy. These receptors all stem from a female donor with multiple sclerosis, enrolled in a pregnancy study.

V usage is TRBV9 and J usage is TRBJ2-3; 12 positions agree with TRBD1. The J segment lost 3 bases and the V segment lost 4 bases, leaving 6 bases of the junction unmatched. The CDR3 totals 16 residues. Germline V CDR1 and CDR2: SGDLS, YYNGEE. The CDR3 is CASSPGTGGRTDTQYF. The CDR3 bases are TGTGCCAGCAGCCCCGGGACAGGGGGCCGGACAGATACGCAGTATTTT.

This clone was seen a handful of times. The genes are TRBV29-1 and TRBJ1-1, with 8 nucleotides matching TRBD1. V shed 0 bases and J 5 bases; nucleotides not matched to a gene: 8. This CDR3 has 15 residues. Germline CDR1 is SQVTM and CDR2 is ANQGSEA. CDR3 nucleotides: TGCAGCGTTGAAGAACGACGACAGGGGAAAACTGAAGCTTTCTTT. It specifies CSVEERRQGKTEAFF.

The chain employs TRBV4-1 and TRBJ2-3; D might be TRBD2 (6 bases). V was trimmed by 0 bases and J by 5 bases, leaving 15 bases between them. The CDR3 spans 16 residues. Germline V lookup: CDR1 MGHRA, CDR2 YSYEKL. The CDR3 region has the DNA TGCGCCAGCAGCCAAGATACCGTGTGGCGGGGAGATACGCAGTATTTT. Its protein product is CASSQDTVWRGDTQYF.

The rearrangement joins TRBV27 to TRBJ2-7, with D possibly matching TRBD2 (5 bases). Germline assignment: CDR1 MNHEY and CDR2 SMNVEV (reference sequence). The V end lost 10 bases, the J end lost 6 bases, and 16 bases lay between the germline ends. The CDR3 totals 12 residues. In nucleotides, the CDR3 is TGTGCCACCCGGGGAAGTCTAGGCGAGCAGTACTTC. It translates to CATRGSLGEQYF.

V is TRBV9 and J is TRBJ2-4; 8 positions match TRBD1. The CDR3 runs 14 residues. Trimming took 4 bases from V and 7 from J; bases not matched to a gene: 7. Looked up from germline, CDR1 is SGDLS and CDR2 is YYNGEE. CDR3 nucleotides: TGTGCCAGCAGCCCTGGACAGGGAGAGAACATTCAGTACTTC. Its translation is CASSPGQGENIQYF.

This sequence joins TRBV2 and TRBJ2-1; TRBD2 might be the D (5 bases). Germline values: CDR1 SNHLY, CDR2 FYNNEI. Trimming removed 0 bases at V and 9 bases at J, with 12 bases between. CDR3 length equals 14 residues. CDR3 sequence reads: CASSEAPIRGEQFF. CDR3 bases: TGTGCCAGCAGTGAAGCGCCTATCCGGGGTGAGCAGTTCTTC.

The rearrangement joins TRBV27 to TRBJ2-2; D is perhaps TRBD2 (6 bases). V was shortened by 3 bases and J by 1 base, with 12 bases between the two germline ends. CDR1 and CDR2 from the germline V gene are MNHEY and SMNVEV (reference sequence). The CDR3 has 16 amino acids. The CDR3 sequence: CASSFRRERNTGELFF. DNA of the CDR3: TGTGCCAGCAGTTTTCGGCGGGAACGGAACACCGGGGAGCTGTTTTTT.

The chain is built from TRBV7-6 and TRBJ1-4; D is perhaps TRBD1 (5 bases). The CDR3 has 18 amino acids. Germline V gives CDR1 SGHVS, CDR2 FNYEAQ. V lost 1 base and J lost 5, with 20 bases in between. Here the CDR3 reads CASSLDYPAGVGNEKLFF. In nucleotides, the CDR3 is TGTGCCAGCAGCTTAGACTACCCCGCGGGGGTGGGGAATGAAAAACTGTTTTTT.

The J gene is TRBJ1-5, the V gene TRBV7-3; possibly TRBD1 for D (5 bases). This CDR3 is 13 amino acids long. CDR1 is SGHTA and CDR2 is FQGTGA in the germline V gene. V was shortened by 2 bases and J by 7 bases, with 9 bases between the two germline ends. The CDR3 loop reads CASSLGGGQPQHF. The CDR3 DNA follows: TGTGCCAGCAGCTTAGGGGGAGGCCAGCCCCAGCATTTT.

The chain carries TRBV9 and TRBJ2-1; TRBD1 matches 7 bases. Losses at the gene ends were 2 bases for V and 6 bases for J; bases not matched to a gene: 5. The germline V gene has CDR1 SGDLS and CDR2 YYNGEE. The CDR3 covers 14 residues. The CDR3, as DNA: TGTGCCAGCAGCGTCTGGGACAGCGCCAATGAGCAGTTCTTC. Its translation is CASSVWDSANEQFF.

This rearrangement joins TRBV4-1 to TRBJ1-3; D remains unclear. This CDR3 is 16 amino acids long. The germline CDR1 and CDR2 sequences are MGHRA and YSYEKL. The ends were cut back, 2 bases at V and 0 bases at J, with 11 bases in the middle. The CDR3 loop reads CASSQPRASSGNTIYF. In DNA, the CDR3 is TGCGCCAGCAGCCAACCTCGCGCAAGCTCTGGAAACACCATATATTTT.

This chain joins TRBV6-1 and TRBJ1-1; TRBD1 might be the D (5 bases). Trimming cost V 1 base and J 1 base, with 7 bases left between them. CDR1 MNHNS and CDR2 SASEGT come from the germline V gene. The CDR3 length is 14 residues. The DNA for the CDR3 is TGTGCCAGCAGTGAAGTGGGGGGGAACACTGAAGCTTTCTTT. Translation: CASSEVGGNTEAFF.

The J gene is TRBJ2-3, the V gene TRBV7-3; 7 bases map to TRBD2. V dropped 1 base and J dropped 6; count of bases not matched to a gene: 13. Per germline, CDR1 SGHTA and CDR2 FQGTGA. The CDR3 is 17 residues long. The CDR3 reads CASSLKGTGGRLDTQYF. The CDR3 DNA reads TGTGCCAGCAGCTTAAAGGGAACGGGAGGACGGCTGGATACGCAGTATTTT. The full variable domain, rest sourced from reference TRBV7-3 and TRBJ2-3, is GAGVSQTPSNKVTEKGKYVELRCDPISGHTALYWYRQSLGQGPEFLIYFQGTGAADDSGLPNDRFFAVRPEGSVSTLKIQRTERGDSAVYLCASSLKGTGGRLDTQYFGPGTRLTVL.

The rearrangement uses TRBV15 and TRBJ2-3; TRBD2 aligns across 7 bases. There are 16 residues in the CDR3. Unmatched junction bases numbered 5, after V lost 1 base and J lost 1 base. Looked up from germline, CDR1 is LNHNV and CDR2 is YYDKDF (reference sequence). The CDR3 nucleotides read TGTGCCACCAGCAGAGCGCGGGGAGGGGGCACAGATACGCAGTATTTT. Translation: CATSRARGGGTDTQYF.

With respect to this clone: Because the CDR3's place on the DNA is in doubt, the DNA is left out and the CDR3 is given as listed by TCRdb. This chain connects TRBV21-1 to TRBJ2-7; whether TRBD2, the table's D call, matches the DNA was not checked. TRBV21-1 is designated a pseudogene. The CDR3 sequence runs 17 residues, both termini included. CDR3 region: CASSKVAGGSSSYEQYF.

This clone was seen a handful of times. The chain employs TRBV5-1 and TRBJ1-4, with 7 bases that match TRBD1. The V segment lost 4 bases and the J segment 8 bases; nucleotides outside the gene matches: 5. Looked up from germline, CDR1 is SGHRS and CDR2 is YFSETQ. The CDR3 loop spans 13 amino acids. CDR3 in DNA: TGCGCCAGCAGCCCCACGGACAGGGAAAAACTGTTTTTT. Amino acid sequence: CASSPTDREKLFF.

The V and J genes are TRBV29-1 and TRBJ2-1; 11 positions agree with TRBD1. V gave up 5 bases and J gave up 4 bases; unmatched junction bases: 4. CDR3 length: 14 amino acids. Germline loops: CDR1 SQVTM, CDR2 ANQGSEA. CDR3 loop: CSVLGTGGYNEQFF. The CDR3 coding sequence is TGCAGCGTTCTGGGGACAGGGGGTTACAATGAGCAGTTCTTC.

The table lists this clone with a count of one. The chain is built from TRBV11-2 and TRBJ2-7, with 8 positions matching TRBD2. The CDR3 is made up of 15 amino acids. The germline CDR1 and CDR2 sequences are SGHAT and FQNNGV. J lost 3 bases, V lost 6 bases, and 10 bases had no gene match. CDR3 amino acids: CASRAAPSGGYEQYF. The CDR3 coding sequence is TGTGCCAGCAGAGCGGCCCCAAGCGGGGGCTACGAGCAGTACTTC.

The rearrangement joins TRBV6-6 to TRBJ2-7; a possible D gene is TRBD2 (6 bases). Germline-derived CDR1 and CDR2 are MNHNY and SVGAGI (reference sequence). This CDR3 spans 12 amino acids. Deletions cut 6 bases from V and 6 bases from J, with 12 bases between. The CDR3 region has the DNA TGTGCCAGCAGCCAACTAGCTAGCGAGCAGTACTTC. Translation gives CASSQLASEQYF.

This chain joins TRBV9 and TRBJ1-1; TRBD1 is a possible D gene (5 bases). The CDR3 runs 14 residues. V shed 0 bases and J shed 5 bases, with 11 bases lying between them. CDR1 and CDR2 (germline): SGDLS, YYNGEE. The CDR3 nucleotides read TGTGCCAGCAGCGTAGGGGGGGAAGGGACTGAAGCTTTCTTT. This encodes CASSVGGEGTEAFF.

The rearrangement links TRBV5-1 to TRBJ1-1, with TRBD1 identical over 7 bases. With 2 bases clipped from V and 4 bases from J, the junction kept 2 bases outside the gene matches. The CDR3 has 13 amino acids. Germline V gives CDR1 SGHRS, CDR2 YFSETQ. CDR3 bases: TGCGCCAGCAGCTTAACAGGGGTCACTGAAGCTTTCTTT. Protein: CASSLTGVTEAFF.

This clone was counted between two and nine times. The V and J genes are TRBV5-1 and TRBJ2-1; TRBD2 agrees at 8 bases. The CDR3 extends over 15 amino acids. Germline-derived CDR1 and CDR2 are SGHRS and YFSETQ. With V trimmed by 6 bases and J by 2 bases, 7 bases remained unmatched. The CDR3 spells CASNPGGVTYNEQFF. The CDR3 region has the DNA TGCGCCAGCAACCCGGGAGGGGTCACCTACAATGAGCAGTTCTTC.

This CDR3 is CASSPPEGEQFF. The CDR3 coding sequence is TGTGCCAGCTCACCACCGGAGGGTGAGCAGTTCTTC. The chain links TRBV18 to TRBJ2-1; D perhaps matches TRBD2 (6 bases). V shed 0 bases and J shed 9 bases, with 6 bases lying between them. The CDR3 runs 12 residues. Germline assignment: CDR1 KGHSH and CDR2 LQKENI.

The chain uses TRBV19 and TRBJ1-5, with D uncertain. V was shortened by 5 bases and J by 2 bases, with 10 bases between the two germline ends. This CDR3 region has 14 residues. Germline V gives CDR1 LNHDA, CDR2 SQIVND (reference sequence). The CDR3 sequence: CASSGTGGNQPQHF. The CDR3 DNA follows: TGTGCCAGTAGTGGCACCGGGGGCAATCAGCCCCAGCATTTT.

The table lists this clone with a few counts. V and J are TRBV5-6 and TRBJ1-3; TRBD1 might be the D (6 bases). V lost 1 base to trimming and J lost 4 bases, with 18 bases between them. The CDR3 has 17 residues. Germline V gives CDR1 SGHDT, CDR2 YYEEEE. The CDR3 region is CASSLFRGFGGGNTIYF. The CDR3 DNA reads TGTGCCAGCAGCTTGTTTCGAGGCTTTGGGGGCGGAAACACCATATATTTT.

This chain connects TRBV9 to TRBJ1-2; maybe TRBD1 (6 bases). Germline assignment: CDR1 SGDLS and CDR2 YYNGEE. Trimming cost V 4 bases and J 4 bases, with 17 bases left between them. This CDR3 region has 15 residues. The CDR3 loop is CASSSRGGAGYGYTF. CDR3 coding DNA: TGTGCCAGCAGCTCAAGAGGGGGTGCAGGCTATGGCTACACCTTC.

V is TRBV6-5 and J is TRBJ1-2; TRBD1 is a possible D gene (5 bases). In germline, CDR1 is MNHEY, CDR2 SVGAGI. The CDR3 sequence is 13 residues long. Trimming removed 5 bases at V and 4 bases at J, with 11 bases between. The DNA of the CDR3 is TGTGCCAGCAGTCCCGGGGGTAGCTATGGCTACACCTTC. Its translation is CASSPGGSYGYTF.

The chain recombines TRBV6-5 with TRBJ1-1, with D possibly being TRBD1 (5 bases). Germline V gene lookup returns CDR1 MNHEY and CDR2 SVGAGI. Trimming shortened V by 4 bases and J by 6 bases, and 12 bases separated the two germline ends. The CDR3 loop spans 13 amino acids. The CDR3, as DNA: TGTGCCAGCAGTTCGCCTAACAGGCCTGAAGCTTTCTTT. This translates into CASSSPNRPEAFF.

This rearrangement joins TRBV6-1 to TRBJ1-2; no clear D gene. Germline assignment: CDR1 MNHNS and CDR2 SASEGT. The length of the CDR3 is 14 residues. The V end lost 3 bases, the J end lost 3 bases, and 11 bases lay between the germline ends. CDR3 sequence (DNA): TGTGCCAGCAGTGAGGTCGTGGCGGACTATGGCTACACCTTC. Encoded protein: CASSEVVADYGYTF.

This clone appeared once. V and J are TRBV7-7 and TRBJ2-2, with no clear D. Germline V CDR1 and CDR2: SSHAT, FNYEAQ (reference sequence). The CDR3 runs to 13 residues. Trimming shortened V by 1 base and J by 4 bases, and 4 bases separated the two germline ends. CDR3 in amino acids: CASSLGSTGELFF. CDR3 sequence (DNA): TGTGCCAGCAGCTTAGGGAGCACCGGGGAGCTGTTTTTT.

The rearrangement joins TRBV4-2 to TRBJ1-2, with TRBD1 matching over 8 bases. Germline loops: CDR1 LGHNA, CDR2 YNFKEQ. The CDR3 loop spans 15 amino acids. Trimming cost V 4 bases and J 6 bases; bases outside gene matches: 10. The CDR3: CASSRARGQDNGYTF. CDR3 DNA sequence: TGTGCCAGCAGCCGGGCCCGGGGACAGGATAATGGCTACACCTTC.

V is TRBV5-1 and J is TRBJ2-7; 12 bases agree with TRBD1. The trim removed 0 bases at V and 7 bases at J, leaving 8 bases unmatched. The germline V gene encodes CDR1 SGHRS and CDR2 YFSETQ. This CDR3 comprises 16 residues. This chain's CDR3 is CASSLVGQGATWEQYF. The CDR3 nucleotides are TGCGCCAGCAGCTTGGTGGGACAGGGGGCAACGTGGGAGCAGTACTTC.